A few counts support the clone carrying this TCR beta chain. The antigen remains unidentified. During its preparation, the TCRbeta library received unique molecular identifiers. TCRdb reprocessed the PCR reads with MiXCR, giving one entry per CDR3 protein. The profile shows about 110,000 distinct CDR3 sequences, about a tenth of them singletons. These data belong to a study of T-cell reconstitution after alpha-beta-depleted transplantation in children. Study outcomes and limitations: From surviving recipient T cells and thymic progenitors came the high day-60 TCRbeta diversity observed in some patients.

Germline-derived CDR1 and CDR2 are SGHDN and FVKESK. Trimming removed 1 base at V and 1 base at J, with 1 base between. The CDR3 totals 13 residues. The sequences come from PBMCs, collected before TCRalphabeta/CD19-depleted stem cell transplant. This receptor was identified in a boy between 2 and 15 years old with acute lymphoblastic leukemia, due to receive a stem cell transplant. V and J are TRBV14 and TRBJ2-2; D is uncertain. The CDR3 reads CASSQGNTGELFF. The CDR3 DNA reads TGTGCCAGCAGCCAAGGGAACACCGGGGAGCTGTTTTTT.